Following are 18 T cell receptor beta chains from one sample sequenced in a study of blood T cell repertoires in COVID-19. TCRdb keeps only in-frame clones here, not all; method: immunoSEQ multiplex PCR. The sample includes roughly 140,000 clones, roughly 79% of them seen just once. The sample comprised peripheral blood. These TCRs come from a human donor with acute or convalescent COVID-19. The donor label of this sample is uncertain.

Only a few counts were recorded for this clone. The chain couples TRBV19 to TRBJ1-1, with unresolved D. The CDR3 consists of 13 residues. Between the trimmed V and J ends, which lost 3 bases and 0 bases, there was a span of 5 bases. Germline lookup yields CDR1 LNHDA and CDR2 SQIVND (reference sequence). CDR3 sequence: CASSITVNTEAFF. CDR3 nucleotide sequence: TGTGCCAGTAGTATTACAGTGAACACTGAAGCTTTCTTT.

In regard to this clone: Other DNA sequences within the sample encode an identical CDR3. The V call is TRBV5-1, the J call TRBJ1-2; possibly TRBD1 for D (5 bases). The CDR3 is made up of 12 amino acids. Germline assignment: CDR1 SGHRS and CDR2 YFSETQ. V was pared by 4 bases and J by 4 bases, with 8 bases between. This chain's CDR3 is CASSPDTYGYTF. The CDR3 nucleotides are TGCGCCAGCAGCCCGGACACCTATGGCTACACCTTC.

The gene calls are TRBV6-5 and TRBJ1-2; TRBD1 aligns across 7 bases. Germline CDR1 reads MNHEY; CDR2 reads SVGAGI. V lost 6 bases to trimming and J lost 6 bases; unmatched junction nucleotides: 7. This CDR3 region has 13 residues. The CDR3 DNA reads TGTGCCAGCAGCCAATCCGGGACAGATGGCTACACCTTC. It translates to CASSQSGTDGYTF.

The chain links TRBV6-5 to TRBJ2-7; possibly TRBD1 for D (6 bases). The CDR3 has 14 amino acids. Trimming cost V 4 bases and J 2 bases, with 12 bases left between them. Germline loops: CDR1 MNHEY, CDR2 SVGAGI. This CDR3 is CASSSPGVPYEQYF. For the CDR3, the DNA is TGTGCCAGCAGTTCTCCAGGGGTCCCCTACGAGCAGTACTTC.

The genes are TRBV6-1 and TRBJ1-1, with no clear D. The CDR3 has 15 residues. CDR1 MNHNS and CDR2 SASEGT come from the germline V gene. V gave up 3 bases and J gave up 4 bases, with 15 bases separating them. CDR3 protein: CASSDFLRRSTEAFF. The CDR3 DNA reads TGTGCCAGCAGTGATTTCTTGAGACGGAGCACTGAAGCTTTCTTT.

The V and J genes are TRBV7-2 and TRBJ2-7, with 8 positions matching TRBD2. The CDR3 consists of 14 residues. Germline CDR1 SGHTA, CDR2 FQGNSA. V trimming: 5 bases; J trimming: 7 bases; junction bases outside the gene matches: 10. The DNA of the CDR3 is TGTGCCAGCAGCCAGACGGGGGGGGCTGGGGAGCAGTACTTC. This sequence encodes CASSQTGGAGEQYF.

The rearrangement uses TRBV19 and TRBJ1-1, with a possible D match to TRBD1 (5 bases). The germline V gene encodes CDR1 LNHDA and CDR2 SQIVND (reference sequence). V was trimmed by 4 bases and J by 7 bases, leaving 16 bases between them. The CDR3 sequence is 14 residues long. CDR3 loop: CASSRAFRGDEAFF. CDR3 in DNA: TGTGCCAGTAGTAGAGCGTTTCGGGGGGATGAAGCTTTCTTT.

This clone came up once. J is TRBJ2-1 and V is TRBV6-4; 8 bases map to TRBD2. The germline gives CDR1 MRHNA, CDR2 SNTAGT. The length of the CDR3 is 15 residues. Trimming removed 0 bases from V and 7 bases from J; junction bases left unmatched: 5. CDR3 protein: CASSDSGTSLNEQFF. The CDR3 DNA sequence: TGTGCCAGCAGTGACTCCGGGACTAGTCTAAATGAGCAGTTCTTC.

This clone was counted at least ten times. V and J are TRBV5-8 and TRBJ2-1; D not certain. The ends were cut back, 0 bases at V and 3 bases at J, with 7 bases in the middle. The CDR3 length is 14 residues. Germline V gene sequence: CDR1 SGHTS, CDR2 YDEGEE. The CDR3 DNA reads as TGTGCCAGCAGCTTGGATCACAGCTACAATGAGCAGTTCTTC. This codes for CASSLDHSYNEQFF.

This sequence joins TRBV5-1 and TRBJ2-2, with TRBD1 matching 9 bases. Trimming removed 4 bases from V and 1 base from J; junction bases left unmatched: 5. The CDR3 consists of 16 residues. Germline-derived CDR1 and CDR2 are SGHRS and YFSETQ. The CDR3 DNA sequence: TGCGCCAGCAGCCTTAAGGGACAGGGGAACACCGGGGAGCTGTTTTTT. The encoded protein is CASSLKGQGNTGELFF. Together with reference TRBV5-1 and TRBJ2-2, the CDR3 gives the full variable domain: KAGVTQTPRYLIKTRGQQVTLSCSPISGHRSVSWYQQTPGQGLQFLFEYFSETQRNKGNFPGRFSGRQFSNSRSEMNVSTLELGDSALYLCASSLKGQGNTGELFFGEGSRLTVL.

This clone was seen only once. CDR3 sequence (DNA): TGTGCCAGTACGGGGGGGCGCTTGAACACTGAAGCTTTCTTT. Translating it yields CASTGGRLNTEAFF. The chain joins TRBV19 to TRBJ1-1, with D perhaps matching TRBD1 (6 bases). This CDR3 has 14 residues. V gave up 7 bases and J gave up 0 bases, with 12 bases separating them. CDR1 is LNHDA, CDR2 SQIVND, per germline (reference sequence).

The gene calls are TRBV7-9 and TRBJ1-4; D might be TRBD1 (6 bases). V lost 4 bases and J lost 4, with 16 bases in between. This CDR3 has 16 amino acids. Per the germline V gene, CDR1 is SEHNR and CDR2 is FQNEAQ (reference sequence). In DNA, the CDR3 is TGTGCCAGCAGCTACAACCCTACAGGGCTTAATGAAAAACTGTTTTTT. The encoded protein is CASSYNPTGLNEKLFF.

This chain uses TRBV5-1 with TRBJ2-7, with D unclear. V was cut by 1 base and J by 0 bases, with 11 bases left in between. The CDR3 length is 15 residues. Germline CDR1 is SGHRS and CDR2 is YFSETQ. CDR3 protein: CASSLSWQVSYEQYF. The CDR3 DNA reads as TGCGCCAGCAGCTTGTCATGGCAGGTCTCCTACGAGCAGTACTTC.

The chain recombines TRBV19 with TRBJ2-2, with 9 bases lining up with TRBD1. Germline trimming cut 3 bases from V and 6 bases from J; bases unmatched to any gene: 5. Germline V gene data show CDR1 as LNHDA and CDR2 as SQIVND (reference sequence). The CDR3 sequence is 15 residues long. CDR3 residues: CASSIDRGLPGELFF. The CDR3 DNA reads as TGTGCCAGTAGTATTGACAGGGGGTTACCCGGGGAGCTGTTTTTT. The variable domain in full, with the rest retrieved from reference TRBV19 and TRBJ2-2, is DGGITQSPKYLFRKEGQNVTLSCEQNLNHDAMYWYRQDPGQGLRLIYYSQIVNDFQKGDIAEGYSVSREKKESFPLTVTSAQKNPTAFYLCASSIDRGLPGELFFGEGSRLTVL.

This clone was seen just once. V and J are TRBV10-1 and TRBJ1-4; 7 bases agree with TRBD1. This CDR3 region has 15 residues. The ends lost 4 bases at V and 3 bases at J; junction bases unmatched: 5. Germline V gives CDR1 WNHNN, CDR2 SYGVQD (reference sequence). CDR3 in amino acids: CASSVYRGSNEKLFF. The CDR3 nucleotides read TGCGCCAGCAGTGTATACAGGGGCTCTAATGAAAAACTGTTTTTT.

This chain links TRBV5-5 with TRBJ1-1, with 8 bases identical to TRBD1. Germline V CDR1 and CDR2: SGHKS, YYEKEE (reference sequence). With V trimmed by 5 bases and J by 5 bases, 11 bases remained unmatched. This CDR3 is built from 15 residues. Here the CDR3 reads CASSPQTGVGTEAFF. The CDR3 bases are TGTGCCAGCAGTCCTCAGACAGGGGTGGGGACTGAAGCTTTCTTT.

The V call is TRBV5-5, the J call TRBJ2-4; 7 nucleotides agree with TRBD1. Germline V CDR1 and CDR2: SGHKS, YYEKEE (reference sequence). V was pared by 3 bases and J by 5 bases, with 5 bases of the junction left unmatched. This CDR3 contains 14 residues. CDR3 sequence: CASSWGQSENIQYF. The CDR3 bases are TGTGCCAGCAGCTGGGGACAGAGTGAAAACATTCAGTACTTC.

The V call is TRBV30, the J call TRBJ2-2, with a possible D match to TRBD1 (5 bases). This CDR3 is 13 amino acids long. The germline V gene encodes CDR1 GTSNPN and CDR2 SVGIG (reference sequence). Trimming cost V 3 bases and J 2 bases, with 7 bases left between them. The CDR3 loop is CAWRQGNTGELFF. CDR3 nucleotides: TGTGCCTGGAGGCAGGGTAACACCGGGGAGCTGTTTTTT.